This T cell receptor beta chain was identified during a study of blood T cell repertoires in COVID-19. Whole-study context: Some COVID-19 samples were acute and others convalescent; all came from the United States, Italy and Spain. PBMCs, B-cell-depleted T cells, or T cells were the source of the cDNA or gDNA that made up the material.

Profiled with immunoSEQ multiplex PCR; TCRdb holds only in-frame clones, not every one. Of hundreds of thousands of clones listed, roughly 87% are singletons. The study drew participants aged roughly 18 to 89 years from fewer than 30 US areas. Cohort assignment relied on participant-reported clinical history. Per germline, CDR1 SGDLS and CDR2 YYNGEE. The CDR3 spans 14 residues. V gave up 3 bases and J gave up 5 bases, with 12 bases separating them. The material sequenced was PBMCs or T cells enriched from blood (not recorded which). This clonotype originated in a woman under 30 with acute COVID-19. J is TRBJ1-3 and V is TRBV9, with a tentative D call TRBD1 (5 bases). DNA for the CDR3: TGTGCCAGCAGCGCCCTGGGGGGGAGAAACACCATATATTTT. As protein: CASSALGGRNTIYF.